This T cell receptor beta chain was retrieved from a study of blood T cell repertoires in COVID-19. Study-wide background: PBMCs, B-cell-depleted T cells, or T cells provided the cDNA or gDNA that made up the material.

V was cut by 2 bases and J by 1 base, with 5 bases left in between. The CDR3 sequence is 13 residues long. In the source study's methods: Counts of nucleated cells, estimated from reference gene primer amplification, were obtained. TCRdb's table, derived via immunoSEQ multiplex PCR, lists solely in-frame clones and lacks some. V, J and clone size were drawn from that table, and D and trimming were deduced from the DNA. Of 150,000 or so clones listed, about four fifths are singletons. This rearrangement joins TRBV12-3 or TRBV12-4 to TRBJ1-1; D is ambiguous. The origin of this receptor is a woman aged 55-69 years with acute or convalescent COVID-19. Sequenced: peripheral blood. As DNA, the CDR3 is TGTGCCAGCAGTTTAAGAGCGAACACTGAAGCTTTCTTT. Protein product: CASSLRANTEAFF.